This T cell receptor beta chain emerged from a study of tumor-infiltrating lymphocytes in primary liver carcinoma. The wider study: Recorded tumor stage was T1-T3 N0M0, with diameters of roughly 4 to 10 cm. There were roughly 3.65 to 7.13 million productive TCRbeta reads per sample, a yield similar across tissue types.

The CDR3 is 15 residues long. Germline V gene sequence: CDR1 MNHEY, CDR2 SVGEGT. TCR beta cDNA came from about 500 ng total RNA, primed with a constant-region primer. Slightly modified ARM-PCR, run as three nested multiplex PCR rounds, produced the TCR beta libraries. Primers for the first two PCR rounds were TRBV1-TRBV30 forward primers and a C-beta reverse primer (around 11 cycles per round). Via MiXCR, TCRdb re-called the multiplex PCR reads, giving one row per CDR3 protein. Among fewer than 350,000 distinct CDR3 sequences listed, approximately 65% were seen once. A note on this clonotype: Relative to the germline gene, one junction end is altered; a read error may explain this.

Both blood RNA, taken from unsorted whole blood, and germline DNA were extracted. HBV chronically infected the treatment-naive patients. Specimen: peripheral blood. This TCR was recovered from a man in his forties with primary liver carcinoma and hepatitis B virus infection. J is TRBJ2-3 and V is TRBV6-2 or TRBV6-3, with D tentatively TRBD2 (5 bases). CDR3 protein: CASRPRAGGADMQYF. The CDR3 DNA sequence: TGTGCCAGCAGGCCCCGCGCAGGAGGCGCAGATATGCAGTATTTT.